This is a list of T cell receptor beta chains from one sample in a study of T cell changes during pregnancy in multiple sclerosis. Using immunoSEQ multiplex PCR, the repertoire was profiled, and TCRdb retains in-frame clones only, with some absent. The data show around 80,000 clones, around 92% seen once. The sample was peripheral blood, taken before pregnancy. These receptor sequences come from a female donor with multiple sclerosis, enrolled in a pregnancy study. Each CDR3 is given with its conserved first and last residue. D genes are given only for firm matches. Where a row states a size, it is once, few, many or the class of an expanded clone; other rows omit it.

d_call,v_call,j_call,clone_size,cdr3_aa,cdr3_nt
.,TRBV18,TRBJ2-7,.,CASSQGALTYEQYF,TGTGCCAGCTCACAAGGGGCCCTTACCTACGAGCAGTACTTC
.,TRBV7-9,TRBJ1-4,.,CASSLEGQGGEKLFF,TGTGCCAGCAGCTTAGAAGGGCAGGGAGGTGAAAAACTGTTTTTT
.,TRBV28,TRBJ1-5,.,CASTSNQPQHF,TGTGCCAGCACTTCCAATCAGCCCCAGCATTTT
TRBD2,TRBV25-1,TRBJ2-2,.,CASSDSGLATPGELFF,TGTGCCAGCAGTGATTCGGGACTAGCAACCCCCGGGGAGCTGTTTTTT
.,TRBV7-2,TRBJ2-5,.,CASSLGPQETQYF,TGTGCCAGCAGCTTAGGGCCACAAGAGACCCAGTACTTC
.,TRBV27,TRBJ2-7,.,CASSPLGGGLSYEQYF,TGTGCCAGCAGTCCCCTCGGGGGAGGCCTCTCCTACGAGCAGTACTTC
TRBD2,TRBV19,TRBJ2-2,.,CASGGLAGDHTGELFF,TGTGCCAGTGGGGGACTAGCGGGAGATCACACCGGGGAGCTGTTTTTT
.,TRBV19,TRBJ2-6,.,CASTPGGRANSGANVLTF,TGTGCCAGTACCCCTGGTGGCAGGGCTAACTCTGGGGCCAACGTCCTGACTTTC
.,TRBV5-6,TRBJ2-1,.,CASSLGYSDYNEQFF,TGTGCCAGCAGCTTGGGTTATTCAGACTACAATGAGCAGTTCTTC
.,TRBV11-2,TRBJ1-3,.,CASSSRTASGNTIYF,TGTGCCAGCAGCTCAAGGACAGCCTCTGGAAACACCATATATTTT
.,TRBV11-3,TRBJ2-7,.,CASSLILTYEQYF,TGTGCCAGCAGCTTAATCCTTACCTACGAGCAGTACTTC
TRBD1,TRBV7-9,TRBJ1-1,few,CASSHWGQGVMNTEAFF,TGTGCCAGCAGCCACTGGGGGCAGGGGGTGATGAACACTGAAGCTTTCTTT
TRBD1,TRBV5-5,TRBJ1-5,.,CASSLSGGYQPQHF,TGTGCCAGCAGCTTGTCAGGGGGGTATCAGCCCCAGCATTTT
TRBD1,TRBV6-1,TRBJ1-2,.,CASSPGTGRMNGYTF,TGTGCCAGCAGTCCTGGGACAGGGCGTATGAATGGCTACACCTTC
.,TRBV29-1,TRBJ1-1,few,CSVVQVEAFF,TGCAGCGTTGTACAGGTAGAAGCTTTCTTT
TRBD1,TRBV29-1,TRBJ2-7,.,CSARDRYEQYF,TGCAGCGCTCGGGACAGGTACGAGCAGTACTTC
TRBD2,TRBV18,TRBJ2-7,.,CASSPPITSGRYEQYF,TGTGCCAGCTCACCACCGATCACTAGCGGGAGATACGAGCAGTACTTC
TRBD1,TRBV29-1,TRBJ1-2,.,CSVGGQGSGYTF,TGCAGCGTTGGGGGACAGGGGTCTGGCTACACCTTC
.,TRBV5-6,TRBJ2-6,.,CASSLWGAGANVLTF,TGTGCCAGCAGCTTGTGGGGCGCTGGGGCCAACGTCCTGACTTTC
.,TRBV19,TRBJ2-7,.,CASSIRGSTVDYEQYF,TGTGCCAGTAGTATCAGGGGCAGCACCGTTGACTACGAGCAGTACTTC
.,TRBV7-2,TRBJ2-7,.,CASSQLHSSYEQYF,TGTGCCAGCAGCCAACTGCACAGCTCCTACGAGCAGTACTTC
.,TRBV28,TRBJ1-1,.,CAGGGEGLEAFF,TGTGCCGGGGGGGGAGAGGGACTTGAAGCTTTCTTT
.,TRBV15,TRBJ2-1,.,CATSARATYNEQFF,TGTGCCACCAGCGCGCGGGCCACCTACAATGAGCAGTTCTTC
TRBD2,TRBV15,TRBJ2-7,.,CATISPHGTSYEQYF,TGTGCCACCATATCCCCCCACGGGACTAGCTACGAGCAGTACTTC
TRBD2,TRBV4-3,TRBJ2-5,.,CASSWGLLAGETQYF,TGCGCCAGCAGCTGGGGACTACTAGCGGGAGAGACCCAGTACTTC
TRBD1,TRBV6-5,TRBJ1-5,.,CASSSGTGISQPQHF,TGTGCCAGCAGTTCCGGGACAGGGATCAGTCAGCCCCAGCATTTT
.,TRBV5-4,TRBJ1-2,.,CASSLGGRTDGYTF,TGTGCCAGCAGCTTGGGGGGGAGGACCGATGGCTACACCTTC
TRBD2,TRBV6-4,TRBJ2-3,.,CASSGLAGGTDTQYF,TGTGCCAGCAGTGGACTAGCGGGAGGCACAGATACGCAGTATTTT
.,TRBV7-6,TRBJ2-5,.,CASTTGKYQETQYF,TGTGCCAGCACAACAGGGAAGTACCAAGAGACCCAGTACTTC
TRBD2,TRBV6-6,TRBJ2-1,once,CASSYSGTSGRSEQFF,TGTGCCAGCAGTTACTCTGGGACTAGCGGGAGATCTGAGCAGTTCTTC
.,TRBV6-6,TRBJ1-4,once,CASTSFNEKLFF,TGTGCCAGCACGAGCTTTAATGAAAAACTGTTTTTT
.,TRBV5-6,TRBJ1-1,.,CASSLGGSVTEAFF,TGTGCCAGCAGCTTAGGCGGGAGTGTTACTGAAGCTTTCTTT
.,TRBV6-5,TRBJ2-7,.,CASSYSRSLEQYF,TGTGCCAGCAGTTACTCTCGCAGTCTCGAGCAGTACTTC
TRBD1,TRBV29-1,TRBJ2-7,.,CSVEEGQGFTYEQYF,TGCAGCGTTGAAGAGGGACAGGGGTTTACCTACGAGCAGTACTTC
TRBD1,TRBV19,TRBJ1-1,few,CASNKLRGQWTEAFF,TGTGCCAGTAATAAACTCAGGGGGCAGTGGACTGAAGCTTTCTTT
TRBD1,TRBV28,TRBJ2-1,.,CASMGQGRNEQFF,TGTGCCAGCATGGGACAGGGGAGGAATGAGCAGTTCTTC